The next 10 T cell receptor beta chains were all read from a single sample in a study of blood T cell repertoires in COVID-19. Generated by immunoSEQ multiplex PCR, the TCRdb table keeps only in-frame clones and is missing some. The sample has 200,000 to 250,000 clones, 84% seen once. Sequenced sample: PBMCs or T cells enriched from blood (not recorded which). The receptors here all came from a man aged 55 to 70 who had recovered from COVID-19.

The chain couples TRBV11-1 to TRBJ2-3; 8 bases are a match to TRBD1. The length of the CDR3 is 15 residues. The junction had 7 bases not matched to a gene; V was cut back by 4 bases and J by 4 bases. CDR1 is SGHAT, CDR2 FQDESV, per germline (reference sequence). The CDR3, as DNA: TGTGCCAGCAGCTCGGACAGGGTAAGGGCAGATACGCAGTATTTT. This gives the protein CASSSDRVRADTQYF.

The chain combines TRBV3-1 (or the pseudogene TRBV3-2) with TRBJ1-6, with D hard to call. This CDR3 is built from 13 residues. V lost 4 bases, J lost 10 bases, and 11 bases lay in between. CDR1 is LGHDT, CDR2 YNNKEL, per germline (reference sequence). The CDR3 sequence is CASSPGLGSPLHF. For the CDR3, the DNA is TGTGCCAGCAGCCCAGGCCTTGGGTCACCCCTCCACTTT.

The chain has TRBV5-1 and TRBJ1-5; D ambiguous. The CDR3 runs 13 residues. Trimming pared 2 bases from V and 1 base from J, leaving 4 bases between. CDR1 is SGHRS and CDR2 is YFSETQ in the germline V gene. The CDR3 region is CASSLASNQPQHF. In DNA form, the CDR3 reads TGCGCCAGCAGCTTAGCAAGCAATCAGCCCCAGCATTTT.

The chain carries TRBV24-1 and TRBJ2-1; TRBD1 matches 10 bases. Unmatched junction bases numbered 7, after V lost 12 bases and J lost 9 bases. Looked up from germline, CDR1 is KGHDR and CDR2 is SFDVKD. This CDR3 has 12 residues. In DNA, the CDR3 is TGTGCCGCCGGGACAGGGGCATTTGAGCAGTTCTTC. It yields the protein CAAGTGAFEQFF.

The V and J genes are TRBV7-6 and TRBJ2-5; no firm D call. The CDR3 loop spans 15 amino acids. Germline V lookup: CDR1 SGHVS, CDR2 FNYEAQ. V lost 2 bases and J 1 base, leaving 11 bases between the germline ends. CDR3 amino acids: CASSLRSNPQETQYF. CDR3 nucleotides: TGTGCCAGCAGCTTACGGTCGAATCCCCAAGAGACCCAGTACTTC.

CDR3 amino acids: CATSSLQGISEQYF. The CDR3 DNA is TGTGCCACCAGCAGTCTACAGGGAATTAGCGAGCAGTACTTC. The V call is TRBV15, the J call TRBJ2-7; D is possibly TRBD1 (6 bases). Trimming cost V 3 bases and J 6 bases, with 15 bases left between them. CDR3 length: 14 residues. Germline V gene data show CDR1 as LNHNV and CDR2 as YYDKDF (reference sequence).

This chain uses TRBV7-3 with TRBJ2-1, with 11 nucleotides matching TRBD2. The CDR3 covers 17 residues. CDR1 and CDR2 (germline): SGHTA, FQGTGA. V shed 0 bases, J shed 7 bases, and the junction held 8 bases outside the gene matches. CDR3 in DNA: TGTGCCAGCAGCTTAACTTTCGTGAGACTAGCGGGGAATGAGCAGTTCTTC. Its translation is CASSLTFVRLAGNEQFF. The full variable domain, with the rest looked up from reference TRBV7-3 and TRBJ2-1, is GAGVSQTPSNKVTEKGKYVELRCDPISGHTALYWYRQSLGQGPEFLIYFQGTGAADDSGLPNDRFFAVRPEGSVSTLKIQRTERGDSAVYLCASSLTFVRLAGNEQFFGPGTRLTVL.

The chain uses TRBV4-2 and TRBJ2-7; a possible D gene is TRBD1 (6 bases). The germline V and J ends were trimmed by 0 bases and 4 bases, with 19 bases remaining between them. CDR3 length: 17 residues. CDR1 is LGHNA and CDR2 is YNFKEQ in the germline V gene. Here the CDR3 DNA reads TGTGCCAGCAGCCAAGAACCGGGGACATACTACCCATACGAGCAGTACTTC. Its protein is CASSQEPGTYYPYEQYF.

The chain links TRBV3-1 (or the pseudogene TRBV3-2) to TRBJ1-3; 7 bases line up with TRBD1. The length of the CDR3 is 15 residues. Germline CDR1 and CDR2: LGHDT and YNNKEL (reference sequence). V dropped 4 bases and J dropped 0; count of bases not matched to a gene: 3. This CDR3 is CASSRTGASGNTIYF. For the CDR3, the DNA is TGTGCCAGCAGCCGAACAGGGGCCTCTGGAAACACCATATATTTT.

Points on this clone: At the DNA level, this CDR3 is encoded by other sequences in the same sample as well. This sequence joins TRBV12-3 or TRBV12-4 and TRBJ1-2, with 7 bases aligning to TRBD1. The ends lost 3 bases at V and 4 bases at J; junction bases unmatched: 2. CDR3 size: 13 residues. Written as DNA, the CDR3 is TGTGCCAGCAGTTTGGGACAGACCTATGGCTACACCTTC. Translating it yields CASSLGQTYGYTF.